This T cell receptor beta chain was recorded in a study of T cells in Graves' hyperthyroidism and ophthalmopathy. The CDR3 has 15 amino acids. The V end lost 1 base, the J end lost 0 bases, and 9 bases lay between the germline ends. Per the germline V gene, CDR1 is LGHNT and CDR2 is FRNRAP. This clonotype showed up many times. Its cognate antigen is unknown. Using RNA transcripts as the source, TCR beta CDR3 regions were amplified. The HTBI primer set was used in a first-round RT-PCR of the TCR CDR3. Using its own MiXCR run on the multiplex PCR reads, TCRdb lists one record per CDR3 protein. The sample lists about 560,000 distinct CDR3 sequences, 15% to 17% occurring once. General study points: Prediction of ophthalmopathy progression came a median roughly 6.7 months pre-onset. Ophthalmopathy cases were set apart from stable hyperthyroidism by a 13 V-J model. Most clonotypes expanded in thyroid above 0.001 were likewise present in blood.

This sample holds PBMCs from 9.5 to 10 ml fresh peripheral blood. The material sequenced was blood. V usage is TRBV12-5 and J usage is TRBJ2-5; possibly TRBD1 for D (6 bases). The source is a woman under 40 with Graves' hyperthyroidism. CDR3 protein: CASGLGWTDQETQYF. As DNA, the CDR3 is TGTGCTAGTGGTTTGGGATGGACAGACCAAGAGACCCAGTACTTC.